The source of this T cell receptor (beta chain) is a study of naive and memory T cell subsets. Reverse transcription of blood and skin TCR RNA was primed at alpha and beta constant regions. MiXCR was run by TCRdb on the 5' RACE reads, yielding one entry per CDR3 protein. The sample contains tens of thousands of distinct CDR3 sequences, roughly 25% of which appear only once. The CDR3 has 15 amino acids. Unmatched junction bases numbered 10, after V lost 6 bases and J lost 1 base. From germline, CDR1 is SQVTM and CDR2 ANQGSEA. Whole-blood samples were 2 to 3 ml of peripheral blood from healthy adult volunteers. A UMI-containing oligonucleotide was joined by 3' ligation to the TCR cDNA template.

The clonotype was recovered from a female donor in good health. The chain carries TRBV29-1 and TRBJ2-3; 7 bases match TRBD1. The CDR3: CSVTNRGSGTDTQYF. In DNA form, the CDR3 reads TGCAGCGTGACAAACAGGGGATCTGGCACAGATACGCAGTATTTT.